What follows are 19 T cell receptor beta chains derived from one specimen sequenced in a study of Graves' ophthalmopathy and Graves' hyperthyroidism. The TCR beta CDR3 regions underwent amplification from RNA transcripts. A first-round RT-PCR used HTBI primers, followed by a second-round multiplex PCR. TCRdb re-called the multiplex PCR reads through MiXCR, storing one row per CDR3 protein. The sample holds 650,000 to 900,000 distinct CDR3 sequences; roughly 40% are singletons and the top ten take 44%. The sequenced material came from peripheral blood. The source of these receptors is an adult man with Graves' ophthalmopathy.

This clonotype was seen more than once but under ten times. The rearrangement links TRBV6-5 to TRBJ2-7; the D call may be TRBD1 or TRBD2 (6 bases each). This CDR3 is built from 13 residues. Germline CDR1 reads MNHEY; CDR2 reads SVGAGI. V was pared by 7 bases and J by 1 base, with 11 bases between. CDR3 coding DNA: TGTGCCAGCACCGAAGGGGGGTCCTACGAGCAGTACTTC. Translation gives CASTEGGSYEQYF.

This clonotype was seen a handful of times. This chain joins TRBV13 and TRBJ2-7; D is tentatively TRBD1 or TRBD2 (6 bases each). The V end was cut by 6 bases, the J end by 4 bases, with 19 bases between. The germline V gene encodes CDR1 PRHDT and CDR2 FYEKMQ (reference sequence). CDR3 length equals 15 residues. The CDR3 DNA reads as TGTGCCAGCAGTGGGGGTGGGGGCGGGAATTACGAGCAGTACTTC. Residues: CASSGGGGGNYEQYF. Filled out from reference TRBV13 and TRBJ2-7, the complete variable domain reads AAGVIQSPRHLIKEKRETATLKCYPIPRHDTVYWYQQGPGQDPQFLISFYEKMQSDKGSIPDRFSAQQFSDYHSELNMSSLELGDSALYFCASSGGGGGNYEQYFGPGTRLTVT.

The V call is TRBV20-1, the J call TRBJ1-2, with TRBD1 matching 9 bases. V shed 1 base, J shed 7 bases, and the junction held 10 bases outside the gene matches. The CDR3 sequence is 15 residues long. Germline V lookup: CDR1 DFQATT, CDR2 SNEGSKA (reference sequence). The CDR3 sequence: CSARVGDREVRGYTF. CDR3 nucleotides: TGCAGTGCTAGAGTGGGGGACAGGGAGGTTCGTGGCTACACCTTC.

Concerning this clonotype itself: This is likely a read error, given that the CDR3 carries no conserved phenylalanine or tryptophan at its end. No DNA is shown, since the ends of the CDR3 on it are uncertain; the CDR3 is the one TCRdb lists. V is TRBV7-9 and J is TRBJ2-6; the table's D call of TRBD1 was not tested on the DNA. The CDR3 is 8 residues long, ends included. The V gene's germline CDR1 is SEHNR and CDR2 FQNEAQ (reference sequence). The CDR3 sequence is CASSPRTG.

Worth noting for this clonotype: A much larger clonotype is one base distant, so this may be a read error. The chain links TRBV25-1 to TRBJ1-2; 7 nucleotides match TRBD1. V dropped 6 bases and J dropped 4; count of bases not matched to a gene: 8. CDR3 size: 14 residues. The V gene's germline CDR1 is MGHDK and CDR2 SYGVNS. CDR3 sequence: CASSSIAGGYGYTF. CDR3 coding DNA: TGTGCCAGCAGCTCAATCGCAGGGGGCTATGGCTACACCTTC.

The chain carries TRBV9 and TRBJ2-1, with D perhaps TRBD1 (7 bases). V lost 0 bases and J lost 6, with 10 bases in between. Germline loops: CDR1 SGDLS, CDR2 YYNGEE. The CDR3 contains 14 residues. Here the CDR3 reads CASSVGQGLNEQFF. CDR3 nucleotide sequence: TGTGCCAGCAGCGTAGGACAGGGACTCAATGAGCAGTTCTTC. The full variable domain, in which reference TRBV9 and TRBJ2-1 provide the parts outside the CDR3, is DSGVTQTPKHLITATGQRVTLRCSPRSGDLSVYWYQQSLDQGLQFLIQYYNGEERAKGNILERFSAQQFPDLHSELNLSSLELGDSALYFCASSVGQGLNEQFFGPGTRLTVL.

The chain uses TRBV15 and TRBJ2-6; TRBD1 aligns across 9 bases. Germline CDR1 is LNHNV and CDR2 is YYDKDF (reference sequence). J lost 4 bases, V lost 6 bases, and 7 bases had no gene match. CDR3 length equals 16 residues. CDR3 in DNA: TGTGCCACCAGGGCGAACAGGGGGCGCGGGGCCAACGTCCTGACTTTC. It translates to CATRANRGRGANVLTF.

This clonotype was recorded many times. V usage is TRBV29-1 and J usage is TRBJ1-2; a weak D match, TRBD1 (6 bases). Germline lookup yields CDR1 SQVTM and CDR2 ANQGSEA. The V gene lost 0 bases and the J gene lost 5 bases, with 7 bases spanning the gap. The CDR3 sequence is 12 residues long. The CDR3, as DNA: TGCAGCGTTGAAGAAGGGGGTTATGGCTACACCTTC. Encoded protein: CSVEEGGYGYTF.

The chain is built from TRBV6-5 and TRBJ2-7, with D tentatively TRBD1 (6 bases). CDR1 MNHEY and CDR2 SVGAGI come from the germline V gene. V was shortened by 6 bases and J by 0 bases, with 12 bases between the two germline ends. CDR3 size: 14 residues. CDR3 coding DNA: TGTGCCAGCAGGCCCCGGGACAACTCCTACGAGCAGTACTTC. Translation: CASRPRDNSYEQYF.

This clonotype turned up a few times. The J gene is TRBJ1-2, the V gene TRBV11-2; unclear D gene. There are 14 residues in the CDR3. V was clipped by 5 bases and J by 8 bases, with 18 bases between them. Germline V gives CDR1 SGHAT, CDR2 FQNNGV. CDR3: CASSQDRTLGGYTF. CDR3 nucleotide sequence: TGTGCCAGCAGCCAAGATCGTACCTTGGGCGGCTACACCTTC.

This chain connects TRBV25-1 to TRBJ2-7; 7 positions match TRBD1. V was pared by 8 bases and J by 5 bases, with 12 bases of the junction left unmatched. Germline-derived CDR1 and CDR2 are MGHDK and SYGVNS. The CDR3 contains 14 residues. This chain's CDR3 is CASLVGTARNEQYF. CDR3 nucleotides: TGTGCCAGCTTAGTCGGGACAGCCAGAAACGAGCAGTACTTC.

This clonotype was detected only a few times. The chain combines TRBV12-3 or TRBV12-4 with TRBJ2-6; 12 nucleotides line up with TRBD2. The CDR3 loop spans 17 amino acids. J gave up 3 bases and V 5 bases, and 5 bases lay outside the gene matches. The CDR3 region is CASSPTSGSFGANVLTF. DNA for the CDR3: TGTGCCAGCAGTCCGACTAGCGGGAGTTTTGGGGCCAACGTCCTGACTTTC.

The chain carries TRBV2 and TRBJ1-2, with 8 nucleotides matching TRBD1. Germline CDR1 and CDR2: SNHLY and FYNNEI. The CDR3 spans 16 residues. Trimming at V came to 4 bases and at J to 10 bases, leaving 17 bases not matched to a gene. The CDR3 loop reads CASSGLRQGRLPAYTF. In DNA form, the CDR3 reads TGTGCCAGCAGTGGCCTCCGACAGGGGCGTCTCCCCGCCTACACCTTC.

A word on this clonotype: This is likely a read error, given that the CDR3 carries no conserved phenylalanine or tryptophan at its end. The rearrangement uses TRBV10-3 and TRBJ2-3; no firm D call. Germline-derived CDR1 and CDR2 are ENHRY and SYGVKD. This CDR3 region has 15 residues. V was clipped by 8 bases and J by 5 bases, with 20 bases between them. DNA of the CDR3: TGTGCCATCCAGGCGTCTTTGGCGTCCAAAGATACGCAGTATTCT. Translation gives CAIQASLASKDTQYS.

The chain recombines TRBV25-1 with TRBJ2-7; D gene ambiguous. Germline V lookup: CDR1 MGHDK, CDR2 SYGVNS. V was pared by 5 bases and J by 0 bases, with 17 bases between. The CDR3 extends over 16 amino acids. CDR3 nucleotide sequence: TGTGCCAGCAGTTTCACCCCGGGCCACTACTCCTACGAGCAGTACTTC. This sequence encodes CASSFTPGHYSYEQYF.

This chain links TRBV10-3 with TRBJ2-2, with 9 bases identical to TRBD2. The germline CDR1 and CDR2 sequences are ENHRY and SYGVKD. J lost 0 bases, V lost 6 bases, and 5 bases had no gene match. The CDR3 is made up of 16 amino acids. The CDR3 nucleotides read TGTGCCATCAGGTCGATAGCGGGGGCGAACACCGGGGAGCTGTTTTTT. It encodes CAIRSIAGANTGELFF.

A few counts support this clonotype. The chain links TRBV12-3 or TRBV12-4 to TRBJ2-7, with D perhaps being TRBD1 or TRBD2 (5 bases each). With 6 bases removed from V and 7 bases from J, the gap between germline ends came to 16 bases. This CDR3 contains 13 residues. The CDR3 sequence is CASSMRGPGEQYF. For the CDR3, the DNA is TGTGCCAGCAGCATGAGAGGGCCAGGGGAGCAGTACTTC.

The rearrangement links TRBV25-1 to TRBJ2-5; possibly TRBD1 for D (5 bases). Germline V lookup: CDR1 MGHDK, CDR2 SYGVNS. CDR3 size: 15 residues. Trimming took off 6 bases at V and 3 bases at J, with 17 bases between the two ends. CDR3 nucleotides: TGTGCCAGCAGGTTGGACAAGGGAACAAAAGAGACCCAGTACTTC. Encoded protein: CASRLDKGTKETQYF.

This clonotype was picked up a small number of times. V and J are TRBV7-9 and TRBJ2-2, with unresolved D. V lost 10 bases and J lost 1, with 22 bases in between. Per germline, CDR1 SEHNR and CDR2 FQNEAQ (reference sequence). The CDR3 has 17 residues. CDR3 sequence: CATKFGGYTLNTGELFF. Written as DNA, the CDR3 is TGTGCCACCAAGTTCGGTGGATACACACTGAACACCGGGGAGCTGTTTTTT. The whole variable domain, remainder taken from reference TRBV7-9 and TRBJ2-2, is DTGVSQNPRHKITKRGQNVTFRCDPISEHNRLYWYRQTLGQGPEFLTYFQNEAQLEKSRLLSDRFSAERPKGSFSTLEIQRTEQGDSAMYLCATKFGGYTLNTGELFFGEGSRLTVL.